This record covers a single TCR beta chain. This CDR3 has 15 residues. Trimming cost V 10 bases and J 8 bases; bases outside gene matches: 17. The germline V gene encodes CDR1 SGHTA and CDR2 FQGNSA. These data originate in a study of blood T cell repertoires in COVID-19. On the study more broadly: Italy, Spain and the United States were the sources of the convalescent and acute COVID-19 samples. From T cells, B-cell-depleted T cells, or PBMCs came the material, which was cDNA or gDNA.

Assay used: immunoSEQ multiplex PCR; TCRdb lists only in-frame clones, some missing. Counted here are 95,000 to 150,000 clones, 85% to 90% occurring once; the ten biggest clones make up just over 6.5%. This chain joins TRBV7-2 and TRBJ1-2, with 9 bases aligning to TRBD1. What was sequenced was peripheral blood. The clonotype was recovered from a man of 80 years or more with active or convalescent COVID-19. The CDR3 reads CATRYPEQGARGYTF. The CDR3, as DNA: TGTGCCACCCGTTACCCGGAACAGGGGGCCAGGGGCTACACCTTC.